The 8 T cell receptor beta chains below all came from one sample that was sequenced in a study of control samples from healthy donors and cancer patients. Assay: immunoSEQ multiplex PCR; the TCRdb copy retains only in-frame clones and omits some. The data hold more than 100,000 clones, with approximately 90% observed a single time. The sequenced material came from blood. The source is a man younger than 30 in good health.

The chain joins TRBV7-9 to TRBJ1-4, with 9 nucleotides matching TRBD1. Germline V CDR1 and CDR2: SEHNR, FQNEAQ (reference sequence). The CDR3 loop spans 14 amino acids. V lost 5 bases, J lost 4 bases, and 2 bases stayed unmatched. The CDR3 reads CASSEGQGNEKLFF. CDR3 bases: TGTGCCAGCAGCGAGGGACAGGGTAATGAAAAACTGTTTTTT.

The chain employs TRBV11-2 and TRBJ2-5; 10 bases map to TRBD1. This CDR3 region has 15 residues. Germline-derived CDR1 and CDR2 are SGHAT and FQNNGV. Trimming removed 4 bases from V and 5 bases from J; junction bases left unmatched: 7. CDR3 region: CASSWDRGQWETQYF. CDR3 sequence (DNA): TGTGCCAGCAGCTGGGACAGGGGACAGTGGGAGACCCAGTACTTC.

This clone has just one count. The chain combines TRBV7-6 with TRBJ2-2, with D unclear. The V gene lost 3 bases and the J gene lost 3 bases, with 11 bases spanning the gap. CDR1 and CDR2 (germline): SGHVS, FNYEAQ. The CDR3 totals 15 residues. The CDR3 protein is CASSLAGLHTGELFF. The CDR3 coding sequence is TGTGCCAGCAGCTTGGCCGGGCTACACACCGGGGAGCTGTTTTTT.

The CDR3 sequence is CASSVGNTEAFF. DNA for the CDR3: TGTGCCAGCAGTGTAGGGAACACTGAAGCTTTCTTT. The V call is TRBV25-1, the J call TRBJ1-1; D unresolved. Germline V lookup: CDR1 MGHDK, CDR2 SYGVNS. V shed 4 bases and J shed 1 base, with 4 bases lying between them. The CDR3 spans 12 residues.

The chain combines TRBV19 with TRBJ2-5; tentatively, D is TRBD2 (6 bases). Germline V gene sequence: CDR1 LNHDA, CDR2 SQIVND (reference sequence). V was shortened by 5 bases and J by 5 bases, with 12 bases between the two germline ends. The length of the CDR3 is 13 residues. CDR3: CASSGGALETQYF. The CDR3, as DNA: TGTGCCAGTAGTGGCGGGGCGTTGGAGACCCAGTACTTC.

The genes are TRBV19 and TRBJ2-3; 11 positions agree with TRBD1. From germline, CDR1 is LNHDA and CDR2 SQIVND (reference sequence). The CDR3 is 14 residues long. Trimming took 11 bases from V and 4 from J; bases not matched to a gene: 8. The CDR3 region is CAAKDRGPPDTQYF. Written as DNA, the CDR3 is TGTGCCGCTAAGGACAGGGGGCCCCCAGATACGCAGTATTTT.

The chain is built from TRBV7-2 and TRBJ1-3; D is uncertain. There are 15 residues in the CDR3. Trimming pared 0 bases from V and 2 bases from J, leaving 8 bases between. Germline V lookup: CDR1 SGHTA, CDR2 FQGNSA. CDR3 amino acids: CASSLAPAAGNTIYF. CDR3 nucleotide sequence: TGTGCCAGCAGCTTAGCCCCCGCAGCTGGAAACACCATATATTTT.

The V and J genes are TRBV5-6 and TRBJ1-1; no reliable D call. Germline V lookup: CDR1 SGHDT, CDR2 YYEEEE. CDR3 size: 14 residues. With 1 base removed from V and 0 bases from J, the gap between germline ends came to 7 bases. The CDR3 spells CASSLPDLNTEAFF. CDR3 sequence (DNA): TGTGCCAGCAGCTTGCCGGACCTGAACACTGAAGCTTTCTTT.